This T cell receptor beta chain emerged from a study of response to subunit inactivated influenza vaccine. Study-wide results and limits: T cells newly recruited by each seasonal influenza vaccination are few, the authors suggested.

TCRdb used MiXCR to reprocess the RT-PCR reads, holding one entry per CDR3 protein. The profile shows hundreds of thousands of distinct CDR3 sequences, approximately 14% of them singletons. Germline V gene data show CDR1 as SGHVS and CDR2 as FQNEAQ. The CDR3 extends over 13 amino acids. The ends were cut back, 5 bases at V and 9 bases at J, with 14 bases in the middle. This clonotype was detected only a few times. What it binds is unknown. The chain carries TRBV7-8 and TRBJ2-1; no clear D. The specimen was PBMCs from blood, collected roughly 2 weeks before vaccination. The origin of this receptor is a man aged 45-65 years who received an inactivated influenza vaccine. The CDR3 DNA reads TGTGCCAGCAGCCCTCGGCACTACGGTGAGCAGTTCTTC. It specifies CASSPRHYGEQFF.